This T cell receptor beta chain was documented in a study of vaccination and CD4 T cells after COVID-19. Across the study: Post-COVID samples had a sampling time that fell a median around 100 days after diagnosis (range 35 to 161). In culture, cells were exposed to overlapping spike peptides from SARS-CoV-2, HCoV-NL63, HCoV-OC43 and HCoV-229E.

The Oncomine TCR Beta short-read assay sequenced DNA from cultured CD4+ T cells. TCRdb recomputed calls from the PCR reads with MiXCR, one row per CDR3 protein. The table records approximately 18,000 distinct CDR3 sequences, more than 45% of them present only once. The time point: late sampling 161 to 241 days after vaccination in three convalescent patients. The treatment: roughly ten-day PBMC culture with coronavirus spike peptide pools or control peptides (ViraFEST assay). Expansion of antigen-specific T cells with peptide pools by ViraFEST preceded sequencing of TCRs. By share, this clonotype ranks as medium-sized. Antigen: not known. The V gene lost 10 bases and the J gene lost 3 bases, with 13 bases spanning the gap. CDR3 length equals 13 residues.

This rearrangement joins TRBV12-3 or TRBV12-4 to TRBJ1-5; tentatively, D is TRBD1 (5 bases). The sample here was CD4+ T cells from blood, cultured in vitro, taken about 7 months after SARS-CoV-2 vaccination. This clonotype was obtained from a human donor who had recovered from COVID-19. For the CDR3, the DNA is TGTGCCACCCGGTACAGGCCCAATCAGCCCCAGCATTTT. As protein: CATRYRPNQPQHF.